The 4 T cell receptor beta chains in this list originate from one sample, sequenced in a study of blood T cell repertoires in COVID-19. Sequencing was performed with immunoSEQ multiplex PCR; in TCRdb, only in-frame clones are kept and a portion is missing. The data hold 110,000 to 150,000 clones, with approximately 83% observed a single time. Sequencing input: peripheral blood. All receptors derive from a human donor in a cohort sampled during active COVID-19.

In DNA, the CDR3 is TGTGCCAGCAGCTTGTATAAGTGGCAGGAGGGCACCGGGGAGCTGTTTTTT. Translating gives CASSLYKWQEGTGELFF. V usage is TRBV5-5 and J usage is TRBJ2-2; TRBD2 is a possible D gene (6 bases). CDR1 and CDR2 from the germline V gene are SGHKS and YYEKEE (reference sequence). Between the trimmed V and J ends, which lost 1 base and 4 bases, there was a span of 17 bases. CDR3 length: 17 residues.

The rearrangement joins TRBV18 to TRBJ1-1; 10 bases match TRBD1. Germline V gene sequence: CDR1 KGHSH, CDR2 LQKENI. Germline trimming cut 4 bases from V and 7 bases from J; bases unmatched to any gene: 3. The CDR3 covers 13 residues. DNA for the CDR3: TGTGCCAGCTCACGACGGGACAGGGGTGAAGCTTTCTTT. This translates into CASSRRDRGEAFF.

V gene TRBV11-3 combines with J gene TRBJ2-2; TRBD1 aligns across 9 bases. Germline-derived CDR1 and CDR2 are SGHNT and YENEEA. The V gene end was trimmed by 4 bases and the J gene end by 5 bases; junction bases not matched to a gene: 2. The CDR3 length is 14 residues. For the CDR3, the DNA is TGTGCCAGCAGCTCCGGGACAGGGACCGGGGAGCTGTTTTTT. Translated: CASSSGTGTGELFF.

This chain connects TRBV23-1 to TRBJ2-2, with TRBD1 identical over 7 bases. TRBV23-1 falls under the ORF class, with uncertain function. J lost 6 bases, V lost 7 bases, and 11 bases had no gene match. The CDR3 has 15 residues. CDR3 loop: CASNSCDRVAGELFF. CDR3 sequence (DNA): TGCGCCAGCAATTCTTGCGACAGGGTAGCCGGGGAGCTGTTTTTT.